Listed here are 8 T cell receptor beta chains from one sample, sequenced in a study of cytomegalovirus exposure and HLA in healthy donors. Both 60 Vbeta primers and 13 Jbeta primers went into the PCR. Here immunoSEQ multiplex PCR was the method, and the copy in TCRdb shows in-frame clones only, minus some. Of 160,000 or so clones detected, approximately 72% appear once; the ten largest clones hold roughly 2.5%. Sequencing used PBMCs. These receptors all come from a human donor in good health.

The V call is TRBV7-6, the J call TRBJ2-5, with D tentatively TRBD1 (7 bases). Germline CDR1 SGHVS, CDR2 FNYEAQ. The ends were cut back, 1 base at V and 2 bases at J, with 11 bases in the middle. CDR3 length: 15 residues. The CDR3 DNA reads TGTGCCAGCAGCTTAGGGACAGGACTACAAGAGACCCAGTACTTC. This encodes CASSLGTGLQETQYF.

This chain joins TRBV7-8 and TRBJ1-1; tentative D call: TRBD1 (5 bases). The germline V gene has CDR1 SGHVS and CDR2 FQNEAQ. This CDR3 spans 15 amino acids. Between the trimmed V and J ends, which lost 1 base and 1 base, there was a span of 10 bases. The CDR3 loop is CASSLGGATNTEAFF. The CDR3 DNA is TGTGCCAGCAGCTTAGGCGGGGCGACGAACACTGAAGCTTTCTTT.

The chain recombines TRBV4-1 with TRBJ2-7; 7 positions agree with TRBD1. V dropped 0 bases and J dropped 4; count of bases not matched to a gene: 9. This CDR3 has 16 amino acids. Germline V gene data show CDR1 as MGHRA and CDR2 as YSYEKL. The chain's CDR3 is CASSQDSRDRMYEQYF. CDR3 DNA: TGCGCCAGCAGCCAAGATAGCCGGGACAGAATGTACGAGCAGTACTTC.

The V and J genes are TRBV4-3 and TRBJ2-3; 9 bases are a match to TRBD2. Per germline, CDR1 LGHNA and CDR2 YSLEER. This CDR3 has 17 residues. The V gene end was trimmed by 0 bases and the J gene end by 2 bases; junction bases not matched to a gene: 6. The CDR3 DNA sequence: TGCGCCAGCAGCCAAGATGTGGCGGGGGGGTTCACAGATACGCAGTATTTT. Amino acid sequence: CASSQDVAGGFTDTQYF.

The CDR3 DNA reads as TGTGCCAGCAGCTTAGGGACATCTAATTCACCCCTCCACTTT. Its translation is CASSLGTSNSPLHF. The V gene is TRBV7-2, the J gene TRBJ1-6, with D possibly matching TRBD1 (5 bases). CDR3 size: 14 residues. The germline gives CDR1 SGHTA, CDR2 FQGNSA. Trimming stripped 1 base from V and 6 bases from J, with 7 bases between.

In its sample, this clone was seen once. The rearrangement uses TRBV4-2 and TRBJ1-5; the D gene is possibly TRBD1 (6 bases). V was shortened by 2 bases and J by 7 bases, with 15 bases between the two germline ends. Germline-derived CDR1 and CDR2 are LGHNA and YNFKEQ. The CDR3 is 15 amino acids. The CDR3 reads CASSQSGGMVQPQHF. CDR3 nucleotides: TGTGCCAGCAGCCAATCGGGGGGCATGGTCCAGCCCCAGCATTTT.

This chain connects TRBV5-1 to TRBJ2-5, with D tentatively TRBD1 (6 bases). The end of the DNA aligns better with TRBJ2-7, so the J call may be wrong. Germline V gene data show CDR1 as SGHRS and CDR2 as YFSETQ. The CDR3 spans 12 residues. The CDR3, as DNA: TGCGCCAGCAGCTCCAGGGGCTACGAGCAGTACTTC. This codes for CASSSRGYEQYF.

This chain joins TRBV12-5 and TRBJ2-5, with TRBD1 matching over 7 bases. The length of the CDR3 is 16 residues. The V segment lost 7 bases and the J segment 3 bases; nucleotides outside the gene matches: 14. Germline CDR1 and CDR2: LGHNT and FRNRAP. This CDR3 reads CASVPFSGTAKETQYF. The CDR3 bases are TGTGCTAGTGTTCCGTTCTCGGGGACAGCAAAAGAGACCCAGTACTTC. The whole variable domain, remainder taken from reference TRBV12-5 and TRBJ2-5, is DARVTQTPRHKVTEMGQEVTMRCQPILGHNTVFWYRQTMMQGLELLAYFRNRAPLDDSGMPKDRFSAEMPDATLATLKIQPSEPRDSAVYFCASVPFSGTAKETQYFGPGTRLLVL.